This T cell receptor (beta chain) comes out of a study of cytomegalovirus exposure and HLA in healthy donors. Both 60 Vbeta primers and 13 Jbeta primers went into the PCR. This table comes from immunoSEQ multiplex PCR, and its TCRdb copy is limited to in-frame clones, with some not included. This table holds 150,000 to 200,000 clones, around 81% found once. Germline V gives CDR1 LNHDA, CDR2 SQIVND (reference sequence). CDR3 length: 13 residues. After removal of 5 bases from V and 4 bases from J, the junction contained 4 bases not matched to a gene. The sequence derives from a woman in her 40s in good health and CMV-seronegative. The chain couples TRBV19 to TRBJ2-5, with 7 bases matching TRBD1. The sequenced sample was PBMCs. The DNA of the CDR3 is TGTGCCAGTAGTCGGCAGGGGGTAGAGACCCAGTACTTC. Translation gives CASSRQGVETQYF. Variable domain in full (rest from reference TRBV19 and TRBJ2-5): DGGITQSPKYLFRKEGQNVTLSCEQNLNHDAMYWYRQDPGQGLRLIYYSQIVNDFQKGDIAEGYSVSREKKESFPLTVTSAQKNPTAFYLCASSRQGVETQYFGPGTRLLVL.